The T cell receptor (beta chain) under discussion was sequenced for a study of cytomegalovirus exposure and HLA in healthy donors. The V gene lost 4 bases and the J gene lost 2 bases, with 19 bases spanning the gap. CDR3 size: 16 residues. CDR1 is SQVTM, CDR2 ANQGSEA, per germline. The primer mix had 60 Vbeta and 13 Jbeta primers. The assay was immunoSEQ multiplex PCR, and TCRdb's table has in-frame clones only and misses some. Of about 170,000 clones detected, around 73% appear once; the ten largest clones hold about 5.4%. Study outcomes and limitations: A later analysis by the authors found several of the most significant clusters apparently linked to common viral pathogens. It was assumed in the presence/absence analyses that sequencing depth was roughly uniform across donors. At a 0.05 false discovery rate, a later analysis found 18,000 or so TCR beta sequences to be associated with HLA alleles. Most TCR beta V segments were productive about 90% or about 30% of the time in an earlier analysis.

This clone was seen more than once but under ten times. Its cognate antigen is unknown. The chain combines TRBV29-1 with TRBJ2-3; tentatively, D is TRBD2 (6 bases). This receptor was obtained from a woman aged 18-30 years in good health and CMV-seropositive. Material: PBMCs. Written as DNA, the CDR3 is TGCAGCGTTGGTGAGAGCCGGTGGGGGGACACAGATACGCAGTATTTT. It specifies CSVGESRWGDTDTQYF.